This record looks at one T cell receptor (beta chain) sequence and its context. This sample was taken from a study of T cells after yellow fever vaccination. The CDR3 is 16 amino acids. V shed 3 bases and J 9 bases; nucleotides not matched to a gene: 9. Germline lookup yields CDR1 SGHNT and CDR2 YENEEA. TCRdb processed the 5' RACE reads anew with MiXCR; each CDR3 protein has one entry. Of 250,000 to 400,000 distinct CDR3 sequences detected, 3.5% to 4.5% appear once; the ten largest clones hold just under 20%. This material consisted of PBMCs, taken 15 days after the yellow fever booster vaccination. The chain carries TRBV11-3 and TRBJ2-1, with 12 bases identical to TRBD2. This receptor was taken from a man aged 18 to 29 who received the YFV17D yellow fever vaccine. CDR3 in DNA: TGTGCCAGCAGCTTGGCACTAGCGGGGGGTATTAGTGAGCAGTTCTTC. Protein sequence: CASSLALAGGISEQFF.